These 25 T cell receptor beta chains share one sample of origin, sequenced in a study of patients and donors after allogeneic stem cell transplantation. A single record per CDR3 protein comes from TCRdb applying MiXCR to the RT-PCR reads. The repertoire includes some 880,000 distinct CDR3 sequences, more than 15% of them detected once, and 5% to 6.5% sits in the top ten. Source material: blood, either unsorted or a sorted T cell fraction (not recorded which). These receptors were obtained from a human donor who was either an allogeneic HSCT recipient or a stem cell or donor lymphocyte infusion donor (not recorded which). It is not recorded whose cells these are; they may come from a transplant donor.

The chain has TRBV11-2 and TRBJ2-1, with 9 bases lining up with TRBD1. This CDR3 has 18 residues. V dropped 3 bases and J dropped 1; count of bases not matched to a gene: 10. The germline gives CDR1 SGHAT, CDR2 FQNNGV. The CDR3 DNA reads TGTGCCAGCAGCTTCCTGGGACAGGGACGGAGGTCCTACAATGAGCAGTTCTTC. Translating it yields CASSFLGQGRRSYNEQFF.

This clonotype was observed a few times. The chain employs TRBV27 and TRBJ2-3; 8 bases are a match to TRBD2. CDR1 and CDR2 (germline): MNHEY, SMNVEV (reference sequence). The V gene end was trimmed by 6 bases and the J gene end by 0 bases; junction bases not matched to a gene: 5. CDR3 length equals 15 residues. Here the CDR3 DNA reads TGTGCCAGCAGACGGGGGGGACTAAGCACAGATACGCAGTATTTT. Amino acids: CASRRGGLSTDTQYF.

The gene calls are TRBV5-1 and TRBJ1-1, with 9 bases matching TRBD1. V gave up 0 bases and J gave up 4 bases; unmatched junction bases: 4. The CDR3 sequence is 15 residues long. The germline CDR1 and CDR2 sequences are SGHRS and YFSETQ. In DNA form, the CDR3 reads TGCGCCAGCAGCTTGGGGACAGGGGTGGCCACTGAAGCTTTCTTT. Translating it yields CASSLGTGVATEAFF.

This clonotype came up many times. This chain joins TRBV12-3 or TRBV12-4 and TRBJ1-2; D not certain. The CDR3 is 13 amino acids. With 6 bases removed from V and 3 bases from J, the gap between germline ends came to 11 bases. CDR3 loop: CASSDGKYYGYTF. The CDR3 region has the DNA TGTGCCAGCAGCGACGGGAAGTACTATGGCTACACCTTC.

This clonotype was seen a handful of times. The chain carries TRBV7-2 and TRBJ2-2, with a possible D match to TRBD1 (6 bases). CDR3 size: 15 residues. Trimming took off 4 bases at V and 0 bases at J, with 9 bases between the two ends. Germline-derived CDR1 and CDR2 are SGHTA and FQGNSA. CDR3 sequence (DNA): TGTGCCAGCAGCTACGGGACAACGAACACCGGGGAGCTGTTTTTT. Its protein product is CASSYGTTNTGELFF.

The sample holds many counts of this clonotype. The rearrangement links TRBV29-1 to TRBJ1-2; D call uncertain. V lost 3 bases to trimming and J lost 11 bases, with 4 bases between them. CDR1 is SQVTM, CDR2 ANQGSEA, per germline. There are 8 residues in the CDR3. CDR3 sequence (DNA): TGCAGCGTTGATATTTACACCTTC. The encoded protein is CSVDIYTF.

The chain couples TRBV6-1 to TRBJ2-5; D is perhaps TRBD1 (6 bases). V gave up 6 bases and J gave up 4 bases, with 18 bases separating them. The germline CDR1 and CDR2 sequences are MNHNS and SASEGT. This CDR3 region has 15 residues. The CDR3 is CASSRAQGSGETQYF. The CDR3 nucleotides are TGTGCCAGCAGCCGCGCACAGGGTAGTGGAGAGACCCAGTACTTC.

This clonotype was seen a handful of times. This chain joins TRBV28 and TRBJ2-1, with a possible D match to TRBD1 (6 bases). Trimming left V 6 bases short and J 7 bases short, with 22 bases between. CDR3 length: 16 residues. Per the germline V gene, CDR1 is MDHEN and CDR2 is SYDVKM. The CDR3 region has the DNA TGTGCCAGCAGACCTCTAGACAGGCAACGCGGTAATGAGCAGTTCTTC. This gives the protein CASRPLDRQRGNEQFF.

This clonotype was counted only a few times. The J gene is TRBJ2-6, the V gene TRBV6-2 or TRBV6-3; D uncertain. Trimming shortened V by 6 bases and J by 2 bases, and 20 bases separated the two germline ends. Per the germline V gene, CDR1 is MNHEY and CDR2 is SVGEGT. This CDR3 comprises 18 residues. The CDR3 DNA sequence: TGTGCCAGCAGAGCACCCCTGAGACATCCAACTGGGGCCAACGTCCTGACTTTC. It yields the protein CASRAPLRHPTGANVLTF.

The J gene is TRBJ2-7, the V gene TRBV30; 7 bases are shared with TRBD2. The CDR3 has 14 amino acids. Trimming took 4 bases from V and 4 from J; bases not matched to a gene: 10. Looked up from germline, CDR1 is GTSNPN and CDR2 is SVGIG (reference sequence). For the CDR3, the DNA is TGTGCCTGGACCCGGGCTAGCGGCCTATACGAGCAGTACTTC. Translated, it gives CAWTRASGLYEQYF.

This clonotype was counted a few times. This sequence joins TRBV20-1 and TRBJ1-5, with D uncertain. CDR3 size: 12 residues. Deletions cut 7 bases from V and 4 bases from J, with 11 bases between. The germline V gene has CDR1 DFQATT and CDR2 SNEGSKA (reference sequence). The CDR3 DNA reads as TGCAGTGTTTCGAGATCTAATCAGCCCCAGCATTTT. As protein: CSVSRSNQPQHF.

This clonotype was detected only a few times. This chain uses TRBV24-1 with TRBJ2-3; D uncertain. CDR3 length: 17 residues. The germline V and J ends were trimmed by 9 bases and 1 base, with 22 bases remaining between them. Germline V CDR1 and CDR2: KGHDR, SFDVKD. In DNA, the CDR3 is TGTGCCACCGGAGATTCTAGTACAATTCGGGGCACAGATACGCAGTATTTT. Protein sequence: CATGDSSTIRGTDTQYF.

This clonotype was found a few times. The genes are TRBV4-2 and TRBJ1-2; TRBD1 matches 7 bases. V lost 0 bases, J lost 3 bases, and 7 bases stayed unmatched. Per germline, CDR1 LGHNA and CDR2 YNFKEQ. This CDR3 contains 16 residues. The CDR3 DNA reads as TGTGCCAGCAGCCAAGATTTCACAGGGGAGGACTATGGCTACACCTTC. Amino acids: CASSQDFTGEDYGYTF.

The chain combines TRBV5-8 with TRBJ1-5; unclear D gene. Germline CDR1 is SGHTS and CDR2 is YDEGEE. Trimming cost V 2 bases and J 7 bases, with 13 bases left between them. The CDR3 loop spans 14 amino acids. Written as DNA, the CDR3 is TGTGCCAGCAGCTTTGACGAGGTTTACCAGCCCCAGCATTTT. Translating it yields CASSFDEVYQPQHF. Combining the CDR3 with reference TRBV5-8 and TRBJ1-5 gives the whole variable domain EAGVTQSPTHLIKTRGQQATLRCSPISGHTSVYWYQQALGLGLQFLLWYDEGEERNRGNFPPRFSGRQFPNYSSELNVNALELEDSALYLCASSFDEVYQPQHFGDGTRLSIL.

The CDR3 reads CASRQGAGEKLFF. In DNA, the CDR3 is TGTGCCAGCAGACAGGGGGCGGGTGAAAAACTGTTTTTT. The chain is built from TRBV11-2 and TRBJ1-4; TRBD1 aligns across 9 bases. Germline-derived CDR1 and CDR2 are SGHAT and FQNNGV. The CDR3 covers 13 residues. Unmatched junction bases numbered 3, after V lost 6 bases and J lost 7 bases.

This clonotype was seen only a few times. V gene TRBV6-1 combines with J gene TRBJ2-5, with 14 bases matching TRBD2. With V trimmed by 6 bases and J by 4 bases, 4 bases remained unmatched. The CDR3 is 15 residues long. Germline CDR1 MNHNS, CDR2 SASEGT. The CDR3 DNA sequence: TGTGCCAGCAGCCCGACTAGCGGGGGGGGAGAGACCCAGTACTTC. Its translation: CASSPTSGGGETQYF.

This clonotype was counted a few times. The chain combines TRBV12-3 or TRBV12-4 with TRBJ2-5, with 8 bases fitting TRBD1. V was clipped by 6 bases and J by 1 base; unmatched bases: 4. This CDR3 is built from 14 residues. In DNA, the CDR3 is TGTGCCAGCAGGCCAGGACAGGGCCAAGAGACCCAGTACTTC. Protein product: CASRPGQGQETQYF.

This clonotype was picked up a small number of times. The rearrangement links TRBV12-3 or TRBV12-4 to TRBJ2-1; D ambiguous. The CDR3 is 14 residues long. The V gene lost 1 base and the J gene lost 15 bases, with 19 bases spanning the gap. Here the CDR3 DNA reads TGTGCCAGCAGTTTAGGAGACGCCCCCAAAAATACGTTCTTC. Encoded protein: CASSLGDAPKNTFF.

This clonotype has only a few counts. The gene calls are TRBV2 and TRBJ1-2, with 10 bases identical to TRBD1. The CDR3 consists of 14 residues. Looked up from germline, CDR1 is SNHLY and CDR2 is FYNNEI. V lost 2 bases to trimming and J lost 8 bases; unmatched junction nucleotides: 5. CDR3 protein: CASSESGDRGGYTF. Written as DNA, the CDR3 is TGTGCCAGCAGTGAATCTGGGGACAGGGGAGGCTACACCTTC.

The CDR3 loop is CASSLKLGVRQFF. Written as DNA, the CDR3 is TGTGCCAGCAGCCTTAAGTTGGGGGTGAGGCAGTTCTTC. The chain is built from TRBV3-1 and TRBJ2-1; D is tentatively TRBD1 or TRBD2 (5 bases each). V was clipped by 4 bases and J by 12 bases, with 16 bases between them. Germline V gene data show CDR1 as LGHDT and CDR2 as YNNKEL (reference sequence). The CDR3 loop spans 13 amino acids.

This clonotype showed up just a few times. The chain uses TRBV29-1 and TRBJ1-2; a weak D match, TRBD1 (5 bases). The CDR3 runs to 13 residues. The germline gives CDR1 SQVTM, CDR2 ANQGSEA. With 3 bases removed from V and 8 bases from J, the gap between germline ends came to 16 bases. The CDR3 sequence: CSVDLGGSVGYTF. Written as DNA, the CDR3 is TGCAGCGTTGACCTTGGGGGGTCGGTAGGCTACACCTTC.

The chain couples TRBV4-2 to TRBJ2-7, with 10 bases identical to TRBD2. J lost 3 bases, V lost 0 bases, and 2 bases had no gene match. The CDR3 has 15 residues. Germline V lookup: CDR1 LGHNA, CDR2 YNFKEQ. The CDR3 DNA follows: TGTGCCAGCAGCCAAGACGGGACTAGCGTCTACGAGCAGTACTTC. This encodes CASSQDGTSVYEQYF.

The CDR3 protein is CASSFGSRSNQPQHF. The CDR3 region has the DNA TGTGCCAGCAGCTTTGGCAGCCGGAGCAATCAGCCCCAGCATTTT. The genes are TRBV7-2 and TRBJ1-5; no clear D. The germline CDR1 and CDR2 sequences are SGHTA and FQGNSA. CDR3 length: 15 residues. V was shortened by 3 bases and J by 1 base, with 10 bases between the two germline ends.

The table lists this clonotype with a few counts. The chain recombines TRBV20-1 with TRBJ2-7; 11 nucleotides agree with TRBD2. V dropped 8 bases and J dropped 1; count of bases not matched to a gene: 4. The CDR3 covers 13 residues. Germline V gives CDR1 DFQATT, CDR2 SNEGSKA (reference sequence). The CDR3 bases are TGCAGTTCAAGGACTAGCGGGTCCTACGAGCAGTACTTC. Its protein is CSSRTSGSYEQYF.

A few counts support this clonotype. The chain uses TRBV20-1 and TRBJ1-1; no firm D call. Per germline, CDR1 DFQATT and CDR2 SNEGSKA (reference sequence). This CDR3 is built from 14 residues. The V and J ends lost 3 bases and 6 bases respectively, with 17 bases between them. The CDR3 is CSARTRPFYPEAFF. The CDR3 DNA reads TGCAGTGCTAGGACACGCCCCTTCTATCCTGAAGCTTTCTTT.